These 9 T cell receptor beta chains were all obtained from the same sample, sequenced in a study of glioma-infiltrating T cells after dendritic cell vaccination. The protocol was immunoSEQ multiplex PCR, while the TCRdb copy is restricted to in-frame clones and leaves out a portion. The table lists around 90,000 clones, about four fifths of them singletons. The material sequenced was blood, taken before dendritic cell vaccination. These receptors all come from a human donor with glioblastoma.

The rearrangement uses TRBV27 and TRBJ2-2; TRBD1 matches 7 bases. Germline assignment: CDR1 MNHEY and CDR2 SMNVEV (reference sequence). This CDR3 has 13 residues. The trim removed 10 bases at V and 3 bases at J, leaving 5 bases unmatched. CDR3 coding DNA: TGTGCCACAGGGACAGTGGACACCGGGGAGCTGTTTTTT. It encodes CATGTVDTGELFF.

This chain links TRBV6-5 with TRBJ2-3; TRBD1 aligns across 10 bases. CDR1 and CDR2 (germline): MNHEY, SVGAGI. The CDR3 is 14 residues long. V dropped 2 bases and J dropped 12; count of bases not matched to a gene: 8. CDR3 in amino acids: CASSYLETGGDQYF. CDR3 DNA: TGTGCCAGCAGTTACCTAGAGACAGGGGGCGATCAGTATTTT.

The CDR3: CASSLDGNNQPQHF. The CDR3 bases are TGTGCCAGCAGCCTGGACGGGAACAATCAGCCCCAGCATTTT. The chain carries TRBV5-4 and TRBJ1-5; D is uncertain. CDR1 is SGHNT and CDR2 is YYREEE in the germline V gene (reference sequence). The CDR3 consists of 14 residues. Trimming took 4 bases from V and 3 from J, leaving 11 bases between them. Combining the CDR3 with reference TRBV5-4 and TRBJ1-5 gives the whole variable domain ETGVTQSPTHLIKTRGQQVTLRCSSQSGHNTVSWYQQALGQGPQFIFQYYREEENGRGNFPPRFSGLQFPNYSSELNVNALELDDSALYLCASSLDGNNQPQHFGDGTRLSIL.

V and J are TRBV6-5 and TRBJ1-2; no clear D gene. The CDR3 is 15 amino acids. Germline CDR1 MNHEY, CDR2 SVGAGI. V lost 2 bases and J lost 8, with 18 bases in between. CDR3 protein: CASSYGEGGSFGYTF. The CDR3 nucleotides are TGTGCCAGCAGTTACGGGGAAGGAGGTTCCTTCGGCTACACCTTC.

The chain has TRBV19 and TRBJ1-5, with a weak D call TRBD1 (5 bases). V was trimmed by 5 bases and J by 2 bases, leaving 16 bases between them. The CDR3 sequence is 16 residues long. CDR1 and CDR2 (germline): LNHDA, SQIVND (reference sequence). For the CDR3, the DNA is TGTGCCAGTAGTTTCTGGGGGGTTGTAGGCAATCAGCCCCAGCATTTT. Translating gives CASSFWGVVGNQPQHF.

This clone was seen just once. This sequence joins TRBV30 and TRBJ2-2; 8 bases are a match to TRBD1. CDR3 length: 13 residues. Unmatched junction bases numbered 4, after V lost 8 bases and J lost 2 bases. The germline V gene encodes CDR1 GTSNPN and CDR2 SVGIG (reference sequence). CDR3 bases: TGTGCCACCGACAGGGGCAACACCGGGGAGCTGTTTTTT. This translates into CATDRGNTGELFF.

V gene TRBV30 combines with J gene TRBJ1-5; 8 bases agree with TRBD1. Germline trimming cut 2 bases from V and 9 bases from J; bases unmatched to any gene: 12. The CDR3 length is 15 residues. In germline, CDR1 is GTSNPN, CDR2 SVGIG (reference sequence). This CDR3 is CAWSLDREGRGPQHF. The CDR3 bases are TGTGCCTGGAGTCTGGACAGGGAGGGCCGGGGGCCCCAGCATTTT. Variable domain in full (rest from reference TRBV30 and TRBJ1-5): SQTIHQWPATLVQPVGSPLSLECTVEGTSNPNLYWYRQAAGRGLQLLFYSVGIGQISSEVPQNLSASRPQDRQFILSSKKLLLSDSGFYLCAWSLDREGRGPQHFGDGTRLSIL.

The rearrangement links TRBV7-9 to TRBJ1-2; D not certain. The CDR3 runs 15 residues. Germline CDR1 SEHNR, CDR2 FQNEAQ (reference sequence). V lost 2 bases to trimming and J lost 2 bases, with 12 bases between them. CDR3 DNA: TGTGCCAGCAGCTTAACTGCGCTAGACAACTATGGCTACACCTTC. Protein: CASSLTALDNYGYTF.

CDR3 nucleotides: TGTGCCAGCAGTTTATGGGAACCGGGACTAGTGGCCCGTTGGGAGCAGTTCTTC. This gives the protein CASSLWEPGLVARWEQFF. The chain joins TRBV27 to TRBJ2-1; 8 nucleotides align to TRBD2. J was trimmed by 10 bases and V by 1 base; bases with no gene match: 18. CDR3 length equals 18 residues. Germline CDR1 MNHEY, CDR2 SMNVEV (reference sequence).